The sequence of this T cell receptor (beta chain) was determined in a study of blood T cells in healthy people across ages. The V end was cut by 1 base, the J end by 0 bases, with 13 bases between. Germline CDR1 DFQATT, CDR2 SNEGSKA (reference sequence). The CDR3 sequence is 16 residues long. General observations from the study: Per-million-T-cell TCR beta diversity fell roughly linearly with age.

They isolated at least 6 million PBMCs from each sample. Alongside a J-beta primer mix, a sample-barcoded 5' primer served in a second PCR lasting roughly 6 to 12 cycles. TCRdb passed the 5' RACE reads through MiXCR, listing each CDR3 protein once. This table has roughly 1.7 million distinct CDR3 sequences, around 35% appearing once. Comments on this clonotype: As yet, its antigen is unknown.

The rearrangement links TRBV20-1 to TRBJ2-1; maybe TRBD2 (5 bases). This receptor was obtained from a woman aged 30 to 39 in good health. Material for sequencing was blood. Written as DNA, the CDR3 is TGCAGTGCTAGAGTGACTAACGGACCCTCCTACAATGAGCAGTTCTTC. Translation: CSARVTNGPSYNEQFF.